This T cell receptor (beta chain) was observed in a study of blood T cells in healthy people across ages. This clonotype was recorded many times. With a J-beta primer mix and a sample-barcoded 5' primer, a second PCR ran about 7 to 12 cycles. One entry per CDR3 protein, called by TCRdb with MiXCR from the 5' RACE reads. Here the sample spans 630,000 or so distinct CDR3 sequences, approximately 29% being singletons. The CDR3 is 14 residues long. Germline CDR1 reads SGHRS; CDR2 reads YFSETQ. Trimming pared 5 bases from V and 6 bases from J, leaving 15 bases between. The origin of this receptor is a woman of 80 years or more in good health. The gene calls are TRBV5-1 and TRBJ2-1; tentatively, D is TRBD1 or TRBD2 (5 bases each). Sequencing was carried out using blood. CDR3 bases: TGCGCCAGCAGTCCCTCGGGGACGAGCAATGAGCAGTTCTTC. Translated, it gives CASSPSGTSNEQFF.